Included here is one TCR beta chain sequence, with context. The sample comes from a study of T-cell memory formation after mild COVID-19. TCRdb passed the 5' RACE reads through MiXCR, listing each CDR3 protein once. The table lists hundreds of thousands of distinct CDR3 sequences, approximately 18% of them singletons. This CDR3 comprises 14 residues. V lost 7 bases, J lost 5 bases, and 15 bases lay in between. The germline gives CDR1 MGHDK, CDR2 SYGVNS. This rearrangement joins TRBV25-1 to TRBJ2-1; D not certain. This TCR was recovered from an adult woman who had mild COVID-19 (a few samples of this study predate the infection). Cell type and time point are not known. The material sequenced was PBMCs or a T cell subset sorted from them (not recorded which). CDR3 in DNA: TGTGCCAGCACCTCCTATTCCAGAAACAATGAGCAGTTCTTC. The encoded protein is CASTSYSRNNEQFF.